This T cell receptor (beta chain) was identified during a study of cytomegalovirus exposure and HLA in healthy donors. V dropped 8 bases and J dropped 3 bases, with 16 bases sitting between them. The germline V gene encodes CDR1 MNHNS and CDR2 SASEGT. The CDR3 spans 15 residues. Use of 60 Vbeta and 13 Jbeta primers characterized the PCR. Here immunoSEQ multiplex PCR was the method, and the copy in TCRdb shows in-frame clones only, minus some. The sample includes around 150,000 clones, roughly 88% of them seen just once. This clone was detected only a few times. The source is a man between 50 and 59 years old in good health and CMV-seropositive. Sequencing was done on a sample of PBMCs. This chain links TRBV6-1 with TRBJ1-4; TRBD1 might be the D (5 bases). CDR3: CASSPGLTSNEKLFF. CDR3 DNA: TGTGCCAGCTCCCCGGGACTCACATCTAATGAAAAACTGTTTTTT.